These 15 T cell receptor beta chains were all obtained from the same sample, sequenced in a study of CD4+ T cells in melanoma. The repertoire was sequenced with immunoSEQ multiplex PCR; TCRdb's copy has only in-frame clones and lacks some. The data show around 130,000 clones, with around 90% seen just once and about 1.5% held by the top ten. All receptors derive from a human donor with melanoma.

The chain uses TRBV6-6 and TRBJ2-7, with D maybe TRBD1 (6 bases). This CDR3 spans 14 amino acids. Germline V gene lookup returns CDR1 MNHNY and CDR2 SVGAGI (reference sequence). V was trimmed by 0 bases and J by 5 bases, leaving 11 bases between them. CDR3 in amino acids: CASSYSGGVNEQYF. The CDR3, as DNA: TGTGCCAGCAGTTACTCAGGGGGAGTAAACGAGCAGTACTTC.

This clone was seen once. This chain uses TRBV12-5 with TRBJ1-1; D gene unclear. The CDR3 totals 14 residues. Trimming cost V 5 bases and J 4 bases, with 14 bases left between them. CDR1 LGHNT and CDR2 FRNRAP come from the germline V gene. CDR3 residues: CASGTGRDITEAFF. In DNA form, the CDR3 reads TGTGCTAGTGGTACGGGGAGGGATATCACTGAAGCTTTCTTT.

This clone was detected once. This chain uses TRBV5-1 with TRBJ2-5; D is possibly TRBD1 (5 bases). The V and J ends lost 0 bases and 5 bases respectively, with 11 bases between them. CDR1 and CDR2 from the germline V gene are SGHRS and YFSETQ. This CDR3 has 14 amino acids. The CDR3 is CASSLEQVWETQYF. The CDR3 nucleotides are TGCGCCAGCAGCTTGGAACAGGTTTGGGAGACCCAGTACTTC.

The genes are TRBV9 and TRBJ1-1; D remains ambiguous. The ends were cut back, 1 base at V and 4 bases at J, with 8 bases in the middle. This CDR3 contains 13 residues. CDR1 SGDLS and CDR2 YYNGEE come from the germline V gene. Here the CDR3 reads CASSVQEGTEAFF. In DNA, the CDR3 is TGTGCCAGCAGCGTACAGGAAGGCACTGAAGCTTTCTTT.

V usage is TRBV7-9 and J usage is TRBJ1-2, with D uncertain. This CDR3 contains 13 residues. Trimming pared 0 bases from V and 7 bases from J, leaving 9 bases between. Germline assignment: CDR1 SEHNR and CDR2 FQNEAQ (reference sequence). CDR3 bases: TGTGCCAGCAGCTTAGCAGGCGGAGGTGGCTACACCTTC. This gives the protein CASSLAGGGGYTF.

This CDR3 reads CASKDRGNQPQHF. CDR3 coding DNA: TGTGCCAGCAAGGACAGGGGCAATCAGCCCCAGCATTTT. The chain couples TRBV2 to TRBJ1-5, with TRBD1 identical over 8 bases. The V and J ends lost 7 bases and 2 bases, in that order; junction bases with no gene match: 1. CDR3 length equals 13 residues. The germline V gene encodes CDR1 SNHLY and CDR2 FYNNEI.

The chain joins TRBV4-1 to TRBJ1-6, with D perhaps matching TRBD1 (6 bases). The V gene's germline CDR1 is MGHRA and CDR2 YSYEKL. The CDR3 sequence is 16 residues long. The V end was cut by 1 base, the J end by 4 bases, with 11 bases between. The CDR3 spells CASSQGDTRYNSPLHF. The CDR3 DNA sequence: TGCGCCAGCAGCCAAGGGGACACAAGGTATAATTCACCCCTCCACTTT.

This clone was detected once. This chain links TRBV2 with TRBJ1-3; weak D call: TRBD1 (5 bases). Trimming shortened V by 8 bases and J by 4 bases, and 18 bases separated the two germline ends. The CDR3 totals 15 residues. CDR1 is SNHLY and CDR2 is FYNNEI in the germline V gene. The CDR3 protein is CASLPGGMRGNTIYF. The CDR3 DNA sequence: TGTGCCAGCCTACCGGGGGGTATGAGGGGAAACACCATATATTTT.

This clone was detected a few times. The CDR3 DNA follows: TGTGCCAGCAGCTTGGAACGGATGAACACTGAAGCTTTCTTT. It specifies CASSLERMNTEAFF. V gene TRBV5-8 combines with J gene TRBJ1-1, with unresolved D. The V and J ends lost 0 bases and 0 bases respectively, with 6 bases between them. The CDR3 loop spans 14 amino acids. Germline V gives CDR1 SGHTS, CDR2 YDEGEE.

The chain uses TRBV9 and TRBJ2-5; 13 nucleotides match TRBD2. The CDR3 consists of 16 residues. Germline CDR1 SGDLS, CDR2 YYNGEE. V was pared by 3 bases and J by 3 bases, with 5 bases of the junction left unmatched. Here the CDR3 reads CASSGTSGGTKETQYF. In DNA form, the CDR3 reads TGTGCCAGCAGCGGGACTAGCGGGGGAACAAAAGAGACCCAGTACTTC. Based on the CDR3 plus reference TRBV9 and TRBJ2-5, the full variable domain is DSGVTQTPKHLITATGQRVTLRCSPRSGDLSVYWYQQSLDQGLQFLIQYYNGEERAKGNILERFSAQQFPDLHSELNLSSLELGDSALYFCASSGTSGGTKETQYFGPGTRLLVL.

This chain joins TRBV5-1 and TRBJ1-4; tentatively, D is TRBD1 (6 bases). V lost 0 bases to trimming and J lost 11 bases, with 17 bases between them. Looked up from germline, CDR1 is SGHRS and CDR2 is YFSETQ. The CDR3 totals 15 residues. In DNA, the CDR3 is TGCGCCAGCAGCTTGGCCGAGGACAGCGTGGGGAAACTGTTTTTT. Translated, it gives CASSLAEDSVGKLFF. The full variable domain, rest sourced from reference TRBV5-1 and TRBJ1-4, is KAGVTQTPRYLIKTRGQQVTLSCSPISGHRSVSWYQQTPGQGLQFLFEYFSETQRNKGNFPGRFSGRQFSNSRSEMNVSTLELGDSALYLCASSLAEDSVGKLFFGSGTQLSVL.

V and J are TRBV18 and TRBJ2-3; D is undetermined. CDR3 length equals 13 residues. Germline V gene lookup returns CDR1 KGHSH and CDR2 LQKENI. Deletions cut 6 bases from V and 0 bases from J, with 7 bases between. CDR3 amino acids: CASSATSTDTQYF. The CDR3, as DNA: TGTGCCAGCTCCGCGACTAGCACAGATACGCAGTATTTT.

The chain couples TRBV7-6 to TRBJ1-2, with 7 bases that match TRBD1. Trimming at V came to 6 bases and at J to 8 bases, leaving 6 bases not matched to a gene. This CDR3 is built from 12 residues. CDR1 and CDR2 from the germline V gene are SGHVS and FNYEAQ. The CDR3 DNA follows: TGTGCCAGCAGAACGAACAGGGGAGGCTACACCTTC. It is translated as CASRTNRGGYTF.

This chain connects TRBV5-1 to TRBJ2-5; 10 nucleotides agree with TRBD1. The CDR3 contains 17 residues. The V gene's germline CDR1 is SGHRS and CDR2 YFSETQ. Losses at the gene ends were 1 base for V and 2 bases for J; bases not matched to a gene: 8. The CDR3 here is CASSLWATGGLQETQYF. DNA for the CDR3: TGCGCCAGCAGCTTGTGGGCGACAGGGGGCCTTCAAGAGACCCAGTACTTC.

The chain is built from TRBV11-2 and TRBJ2-2; 8 bases align to TRBD1. CDR1 and CDR2 (germline): SGHAT, FQNNGV. CDR3 length equals 16 residues. The junction had 3 bases not matched to a gene; V was cut back by 1 base and J by 2 bases. Written as DNA, the CDR3 is TGTGCCAGCAGCTTAGGGGGACAGGTAAACACCGGGGAGCTGTTTTTT. Its translation is CASSLGGQVNTGELFF.